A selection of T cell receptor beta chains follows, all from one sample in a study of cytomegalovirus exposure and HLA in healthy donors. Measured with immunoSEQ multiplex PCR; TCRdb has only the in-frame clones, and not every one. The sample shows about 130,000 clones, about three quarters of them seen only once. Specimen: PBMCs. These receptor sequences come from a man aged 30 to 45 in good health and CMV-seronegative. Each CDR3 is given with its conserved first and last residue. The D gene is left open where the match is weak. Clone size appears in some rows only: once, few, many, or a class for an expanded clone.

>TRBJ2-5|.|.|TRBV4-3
CASSQGVGARETQYF
TGCGCCAGCAGCCAAGGGGTCGGAGCTCGAGAGACCCAGTACTTC
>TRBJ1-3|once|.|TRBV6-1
CASSGDLGNTIYF
TGTGCCAGCAGCGGAGACTTGGGAAACACCATATATTTT
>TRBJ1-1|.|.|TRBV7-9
CSSSAIDTEAFF
TGTTCCAGCAGCGCTATAGACACTGAAGCTTTCTTT
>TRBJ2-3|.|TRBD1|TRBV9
CASSARSQGATDTQYF
TGTGCCAGCAGCGCCAGATCCCAGGGGGCCACAGATACGCAGTATTTT
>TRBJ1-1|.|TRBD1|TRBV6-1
CASRWGQGLDTEALF
TGTGCCAGCAGGTGGGGACAGGGGTTGGACACTGAAGCTCTCTTT
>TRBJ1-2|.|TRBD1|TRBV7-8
CASSLAGWGTAAGYTF
TGTGCCAGCAGCTTAGCGGGGTGGGGGACAGCGGCGGGCTACACCTTC
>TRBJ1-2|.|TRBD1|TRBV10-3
CAISVTGDFGYTF
TGTGCCATCAGTGTGACAGGGGACTTTGGCTACACCTTC
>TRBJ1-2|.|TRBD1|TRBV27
CASSFRQGILANYGYTF
TGTGCCAGCAGTTTCAGACAGGGGATATTAGCTAACTATGGCTACACCTTC
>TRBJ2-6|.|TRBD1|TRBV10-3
CAISDDRVGANVLTF
TGTGCCATCAGCGATGACAGGGTTGGGGCCAACGTCCTGACTTTC
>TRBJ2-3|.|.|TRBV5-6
CASSLYRDLRTDTQYF
TGTGCCAGCTCACTCTACCGGGACTTACGCACAGATACGCAGTATTTT
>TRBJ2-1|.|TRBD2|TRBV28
CASSLVAGSYNEQFF
TGTGCCAGCAGTTTGGTAGCGGGCTCCTACAATGAGCAGTTCTTC
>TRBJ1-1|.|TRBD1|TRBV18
CASSPRTGEAFF
TGTGCCAGCTCACCACGAACAGGGGAGGCTTTCTTT
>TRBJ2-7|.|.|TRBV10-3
CAISDTGEVYEQYF
TGTGCCATCAGTGATACAGGGGAGGTCTACGAGCAGTACTTC
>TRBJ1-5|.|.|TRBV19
CASSMGGVGNQPQHF
TGTGCCAGTAGTATGGGAGGCGTGGGCAATCAGCCCCAGCATTTT
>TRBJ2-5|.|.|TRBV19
CASRKGWGLDGETQYF
TGTGCCAGTAGAAAAGGTTGGGGACTCGACGGAGAGACCCAGTACTTC
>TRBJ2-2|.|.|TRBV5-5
CASSAAGKLNTGELFF
TGTGCCAGCAGCGCCGCGGGAAAACTGAACACCGGGGAGCTGTTTTTT
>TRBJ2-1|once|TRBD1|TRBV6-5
CASSVDQGAYNEQFF
TGTGCCAGCAGTGTAGATCAGGGGGCCTACAATGAGCAGTTCTTC
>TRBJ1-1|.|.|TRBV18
CASSRRTGDGTEAFF
TGTGCCAGCTCACGACGGACGGGGGACGGCACTGAAGCTTTCTTT
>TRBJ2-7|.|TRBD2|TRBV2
CASSLAGEYYEQYF
TGTGCCAGCAGTTTAGCGGGGGAATACTACGAGCAGTACTTC
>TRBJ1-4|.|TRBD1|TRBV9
CASSSWDRPLGANEKLFF
TGTGCCAGCAGCTCTTGGGACAGGCCCTTAGGTGCTAATGAAAAACTGTTTTTT
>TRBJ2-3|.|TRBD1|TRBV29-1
CTTKDRDGGSTDTQYF
TGCACCACCAAAGACAGGGATGGCGGCAGCACAGATACGCAGTATTTT
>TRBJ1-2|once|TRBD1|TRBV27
CASSTYRGDDGYTF
TGTGCCAGCAGTACCTACAGGGGTGACGATGGCTACACCTTC
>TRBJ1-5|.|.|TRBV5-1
CASSLEPGGNQPQHF
TGCGCCAGCAGCTTGGAACCCGGGGGCAATCAGCCCCAGCATTTT
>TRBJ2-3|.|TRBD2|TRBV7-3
CASSPRTSGGTSTDTQYF
TGTGCCAGCAGCCCGAGGACTAGCGGGGGGACGAGCACAGATACGCAGTATTTT
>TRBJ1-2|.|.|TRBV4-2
CASSHSQGPNYGYTF
TGTGCCAGCAGCCATTCGCAGGGCCCTAACTATGGCTACACCTTC
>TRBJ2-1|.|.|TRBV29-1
CSVWRTAPDRYHEQFF
TGCAGCGTTTGGAGGACAGCTCCTGATAGGTACCATGAGCAGTTCTTC
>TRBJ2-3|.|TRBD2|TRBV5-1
CASSLVRDYGTDTQYF
TGCGCCAGCAGCTTGGTCAGGGACTACGGCACAGATACGCAGTATTTT